The source of this TCR beta chain is a study of cytomegalovirus exposure and HLA in healthy donors (TCRdb year 2017). For context, the study as a whole: An earlier analysis of approximately 640 of the donors reported about 250 Gb of sequence data and around 110 million unique TCR beta sequences from about 179 million T cells. A few DR-DQ haplotypes were treated as single units for association and clustering because of strong linkage in the cohort. Every repertoire in the discovery cohort had been generated on one and the same sequencing platform. A separate validation cohort of about 110 different subjects was used in addition to the approximately 610-subject first cohort. Among the 398 genotyped donors, approximately 76% belonged to the genetic ancestry cluster associated with self-reported Caucasian donors. An early release covering more than 500 HLA-typed donors comprised about 310 gigabases of sequencing data and about 90 million unique TCR sequences. Class I and class II HLA loci were covered by the typing at four-digit resolution. Donor age, sex, ethnicity and CMV serostatus were collected together with the repertoire data. The number of donors typed differed by locus, with roughly 629-640 for A, B, C, DRB1 and DQB1, more than 500 for DQA1, some 570 for DPA1, and around 450 for DPB1. To study patterns of TCR occurrence, a later analysis re-analyzed previously published TCR beta repertoires from 700 or so donors and added high-resolution HLA genotyping. Genome-wide SNP genotypes for about 65% of the roughly 670 donors were used in a later genetic analysis, which treated that subset as a discovery cohort. The study aimed to test whether cataloging public T cell receptors could reveal signatures of past pathogen exposure. Among several hundred genotyped donors of the cohort, an average of about 220,000 unique TCR beta nucleotide sequences was sequenced per donor, of which about 19% were non-productive. In an earlier analysis of over 550 of the donors, high-throughput TCR beta sequencing was used to judge whether each TCR beta V gene segment behaved as functional or pseudogenic. The study used immunosequencing to profile the T cell repertoires of approximately 640 subjects and linked those repertoires to cytomegalovirus serostatus. The later analysis used no new phenotypic data to find candidate immune exposures, relying instead on TCR beta sequences and their occurrence across donors. To predict cytomegalovirus infection status, the study combined high-throughput TCR immunosequencing, statistical association of individual TCRs with disease status, and machine learning.

Library preparation used the immunoSEQ multiplex PCR assay. A mixture of 60 forward primers for TCR Vbeta segments and 13 reverse primers for TCR Jbeta segments was used in the multiplex PCR. Amplification of the CDR3 region of rearranged TCR beta genes was performed with a multiplex PCR assay on genomic DNA. The amplified TCR beta libraries were sequenced on the Illumina HiSeq System as 87-base-pair reads. As for the original processing: In a later analysis, about 80 million unique TCR beta chains were counted across the 500 to 700 repertoires, and roughly 10 million of these chains were shared by at least two donors. A nearest-neighbor algorithm error-corrected the raw reads and collapsed the reads into unique sequences, merging closely related sequences to remove PCR and sequencing errors. To assign V, D and J gene segments, CDR3 sequences were aligned to IMGT reference sequences. Each retained sequence needed at least a six-nucleotide match to both a V gene segment and a J gene segment. A rearrangement was called productive if the CDR3 had no stop codons and remained in frame with V and J, and every other rearrangement was called non-productive. Following IMGT convention, CDR3 was defined as the stretch from the second conserved V-encoded cysteine up to the conserved J-encoded phenylalanine. The earlier analysis of about 640 of the donors excluded any sequence lacking an unambiguous match to a single V gene segment. An earlier analysis of fewer than 750 of the donors classified V segments as functional when productive rearrangements were above 56.7% and as segregating when the standard deviation between donors was above 5%. A statistical classification framework was built for diagnosing cytomegalovirus status from the catalog of TCR beta chain sequences. V and J gene assignment, in a later analysis, came from comparing TCR nucleotide sequences with IMGT/GENE-DB human TR gene sequences. The TCRdist pipeline was used in a later analysis to assign CDR3 sequences and most-parsimonious VDJ recombination scenarios. A later analysis defined each TCR beta chain by its CDR3 amino acid sequence plus V-gene family, and excluded reads lacking a unique V-gene family. To address suspected cross-contamination and a sequencing artifact, a later analysis removed several hundred highly shared, low-generation-probability nucleotide sequences. For each public chain, a later analysis derived a clonal expansion index from normalized ranks of inferred template counts within each repertoire. Generation probabilities in a later analysis came from a VDJ recombination model fitted to out-of-frame rearrangements, and those results were checked against IGoR. In a later analysis, TCR-TCR, TCR-HLA and TCR-CMV co-occurrence was scored with hypergeometric tests, and a repertoire-size bias correction was applied to TCR pairs. In a later analysis, false discovery rates were estimated by permuting HLA or CMV assignments 20 times. In a later analysis, co-occurring TCRs were grouped with DBSCAN, and TCRdist sequence similarity was added when clustering was performed within HLA-allele-positive subsets. Co-occurrence clustering excluded repertoires with fewer than 30,000 or more than 120,000 public chains, plus five with anomalous nucleotide sharing. This immuneACCESS table, as held by TCRdb, lists in-frame sequences with V and J called but not all clones. Of the missing ones, under half trace to an unresolved V gene in checked studies; the others have no known cause. That table is the source of V, J and clone size, and D and trimming were worked out from the DNA. The sample has about 82,000 clones on record, approximately 74% of them singletons. Under 7.5% of the sample is taken by the ten largest.

CDR3 length: 15 amino acids, cysteine to phenylalanine. Of all the DNA, just the CDR3 is kept, 45 bases in frame from base 1. From V the trimming removes 2 bases and from J it removes 4 bases, while the gene matches leave 5 bases of the junction unaccounted for. From the germline V gene, CDR1 is SGHVS and CDR2 is FNYEAQ. Summary of the overall study and its limitations: Roughly uniform sequencing depth across donors was assumed in presence/absence analyses, although this assumption may not hold. While some public TCRs were present in many individuals, most TCR sequences turned up only very rarely across donors. It was suggested by the authors that the approach could potentially be generalized to other disease states and immunological phenotypes. Because counts were too low, some 17 rarely observed V segments, including chromosome 9 orphons, were left out of the earlier analysis of about 620 of the donors. CMV serostatus was the only immune exposure information available for the cohort. Because HLA typing was missing for some donors at each locus, association tests included only the typed subset. In a later analysis, most CMV-associated TCR beta chains were found to appear HLA-restricted, with HLA associations seemingly driven largely by CMV exposure. A later analysis found that TCR association rates varied across HLA loci, with DRB1 alleles showing the most associated TCRs and HLA-C alleles the fewest. The 87-base-pair reads could not distinguish some IMGT-functional V segments, including TRBV6-2 and TRBV6-3, so those segments were excluded. In a later genetic analysis, a missense DCLRE1C variant was associated with V-gene and J-gene trimming of TCR beta chains, and the association was replicated in an independent cohort. In vitro tests confirmed that a few of the cytomegalovirus-associated TCR beta chains recognize cytomegalovirus antigens. The cohort was sequenced for TCR beta chains only, and without alpha or paired-chain data the features that could be detected were limited. Cytomegalovirus status was reported to be diagnosed by the classifier with high specificity and sensitivity in both the original and validation cohorts. A later analysis reported that several top co-occurrence clusters appeared linked to parvovirus B19, influenza, CMV and Epstein-Barr virus. A later analysis associated 17,000 or so TCR beta sequences with specific HLA alleles at a false discovery rate of 0.05. A cluster of highly shared sequence variants was judged likely to be a technical artifact of the sequencing pipeline. The study listed 150 to 200 TCR beta chains as associated with cytomegalovirus. Assigning TCR associations to individual alleles was difficult when HLA alleles, especially DR and DQ, strongly co-occurred. In an earlier analysis of some 500 of the donors, most TCR beta V segments were observed in productive rearrangements about 90% or about 30% of the time, broadly matching IMGT annotations. In a later analysis, HLA-associated TCR beta chains were found to be more clonally expanded and to have lower generation probabilities than equally common non-associated chains. Linkage disequilibrium might explain the correlated functional status among segregating V segments, but an unknown experimental factor could not be excluded. A further reported finding was that TCR beta sequences accurately predicted the HLA-A and HLA-B alleles for most subjects in the first cohort. According to a later genetic analysis, donors in an Asian-associated ancestry cluster had fewer N-insertions in productive TCRs than the approximately 710-donor mean.

A note on this clone: What this receptor recognizes is not known. The sample holds no much larger clone one base away, and base qualities are not on file.

In total, just over 650 healthy bone marrow donors made up the cohort. At the time of sampling, every cohort member was nominally healthy, though immune exposures that went unrecorded were likely present. The donor tested CMV seropositive, placing the donor among the 289 seropositive members of the cohort. A peripheral blood sample was collected from each donor, and TCR beta sequencing was performed on peripheral blood mononuclear cells. The Qiagen DNeasy Blood Extraction Kit was used to extract genomic DNA from the blood cell samples. Input material: PBMCs. The TCR sequence derives from a woman aged 45-60 years in good health and CMV-seropositive. The V gene is TRBV7-6 and the J gene is TRBJ1-5; TRBD1 agrees with 7 junctional bases. The DNA sequence is TGTGCCAGCAGCTTATCGGGACAGAAGAATCAGCCCCAGCATTTT. Translated, this gives CASSLSGQKNQPQHF.